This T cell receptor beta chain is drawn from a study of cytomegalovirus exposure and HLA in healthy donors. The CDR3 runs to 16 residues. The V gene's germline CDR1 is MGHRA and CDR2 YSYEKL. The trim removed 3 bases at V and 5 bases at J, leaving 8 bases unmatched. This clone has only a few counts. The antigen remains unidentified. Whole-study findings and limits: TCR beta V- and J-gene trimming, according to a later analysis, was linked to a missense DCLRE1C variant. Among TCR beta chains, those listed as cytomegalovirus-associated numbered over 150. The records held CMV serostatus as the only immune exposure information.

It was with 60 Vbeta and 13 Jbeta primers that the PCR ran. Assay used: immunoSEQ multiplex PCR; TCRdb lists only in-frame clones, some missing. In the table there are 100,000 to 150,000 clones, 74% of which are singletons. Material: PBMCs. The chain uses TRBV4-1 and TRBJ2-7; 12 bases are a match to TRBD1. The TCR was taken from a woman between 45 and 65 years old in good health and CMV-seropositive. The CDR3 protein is CASSQRPGQGANEQYF. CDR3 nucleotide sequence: TGCGCCAGCAGCCAGCGACCGGGACAGGGGGCCAACGAGCAGTACTTC.